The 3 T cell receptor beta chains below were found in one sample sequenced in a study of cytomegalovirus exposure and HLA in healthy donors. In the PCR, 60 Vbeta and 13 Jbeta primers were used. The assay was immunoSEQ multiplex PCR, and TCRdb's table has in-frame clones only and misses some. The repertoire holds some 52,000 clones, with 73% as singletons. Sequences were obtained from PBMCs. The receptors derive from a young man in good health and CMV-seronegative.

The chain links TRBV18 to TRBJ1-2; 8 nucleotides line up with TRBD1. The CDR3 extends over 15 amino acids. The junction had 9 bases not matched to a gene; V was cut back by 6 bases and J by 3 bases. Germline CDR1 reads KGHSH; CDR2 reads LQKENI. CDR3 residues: CASSPRTGGDYGYTF. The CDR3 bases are TGTGCCAGCTCCCCTAGAACAGGGGGGGACTATGGCTACACCTTC.

CDR3 sequence: CAWSMRAGEQYF. In nucleotides, the CDR3 is TGTGCCTGGTCGATGAGGGCGGGCGAGCAGTACTTC. The chain combines TRBV30 with TRBJ2-7, with D perhaps TRBD2 (5 bases). The CDR3 has 12 residues. Trimming took 5 bases from V and 6 from J, leaving 14 bases between them. Germline CDR1 GTSNPN, CDR2 SVGIG (reference sequence).

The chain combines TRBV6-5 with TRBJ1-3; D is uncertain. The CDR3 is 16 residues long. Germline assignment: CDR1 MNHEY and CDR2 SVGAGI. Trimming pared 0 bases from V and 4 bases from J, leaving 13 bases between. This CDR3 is CASSYSRSRVGNTIYF. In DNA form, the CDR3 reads TGTGCCAGCAGTTACTCTCGGTCACGCGTGGGAAACACCATATATTTT.